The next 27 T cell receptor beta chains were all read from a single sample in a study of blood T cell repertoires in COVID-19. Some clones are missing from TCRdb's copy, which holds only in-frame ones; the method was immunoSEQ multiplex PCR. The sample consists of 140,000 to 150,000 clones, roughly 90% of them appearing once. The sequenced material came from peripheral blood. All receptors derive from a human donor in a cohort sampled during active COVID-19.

CDR3 sequence (DNA): TGTGCCAGCAGCTTGACGGGTAATTCACCCCTCCACTTT. Residues: CASSLTGNSPLHF. V and J are TRBV11-3 and TRBJ1-6; no clear D gene. The CDR3 covers 13 residues. Looked up from germline, CDR1 is SGHNT and CDR2 is YENEEA. Between the trimmed V and J ends, which lost 3 bases and 6 bases, there was a span of 6 bases. Supplemented by reference TRBV11-3 and TRBJ1-6, the full variable domain reads EAGVVQSPRYKIIEKKQPVAFWCNPISGHNTLYWYLQNLGQGPELLIRYENEEAVDDSQLPKDRFSAERLKGVDSTLKIQPAELGDSAVYLCASSLTGNSPLHFGNGTRLTVT.

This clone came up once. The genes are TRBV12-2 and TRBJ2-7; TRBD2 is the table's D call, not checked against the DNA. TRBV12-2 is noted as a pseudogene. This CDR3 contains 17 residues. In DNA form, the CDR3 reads TGTGCAAGTCGCTTATCAGATGGGGGGGACGGAACCTACGAGCAGTACTTC. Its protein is CASRLSDGGDGTYEQYF.

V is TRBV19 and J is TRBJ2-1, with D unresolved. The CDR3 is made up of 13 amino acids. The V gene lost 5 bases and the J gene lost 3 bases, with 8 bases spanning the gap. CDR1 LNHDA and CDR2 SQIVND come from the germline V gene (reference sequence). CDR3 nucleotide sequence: TGTGCCAGTAGTCTAATCCACTACAATGAGCAGTTCTTC. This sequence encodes CASSLIHYNEQFF.

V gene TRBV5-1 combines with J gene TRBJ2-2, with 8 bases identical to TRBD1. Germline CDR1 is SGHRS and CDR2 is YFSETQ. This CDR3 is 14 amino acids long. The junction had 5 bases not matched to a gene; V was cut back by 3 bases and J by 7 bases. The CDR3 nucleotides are TGCGCCAGCAGCTCGGACAGGGTTAGCGGGGAGCTGTTTTTT. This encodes CASSSDRVSGELFF.

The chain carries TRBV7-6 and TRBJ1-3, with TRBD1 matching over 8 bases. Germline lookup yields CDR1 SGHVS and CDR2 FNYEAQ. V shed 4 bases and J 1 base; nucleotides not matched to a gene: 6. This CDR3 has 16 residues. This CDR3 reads CASSSGTGRSGNTIYF. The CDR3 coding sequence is TGTGCCAGCAGCTCCGGGACAGGACGATCTGGAAACACCATATATTTT.

DNA for the CDR3: TGTGCCAGCAGTTCCCGGGGACAGGGCCCTAACTATGGCTACACCTTC. Amino acid sequence: CASSSRGQGPNYGYTF. The J gene is TRBJ1-2, the V gene TRBV27; 9 positions agree with TRBD1. The CDR3 is 16 residues long. Germline assignment: CDR1 MNHEY and CDR2 SMNVEV (reference sequence). V shed 4 bases, J shed 0 bases, and the junction held 6 bases outside the gene matches.

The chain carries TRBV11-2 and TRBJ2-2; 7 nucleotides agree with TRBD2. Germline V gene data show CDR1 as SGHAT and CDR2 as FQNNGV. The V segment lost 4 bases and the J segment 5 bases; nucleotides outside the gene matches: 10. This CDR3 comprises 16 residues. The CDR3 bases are TGTGCCAGCAGCTATACAGCGGGGCTGAATACCGGGGAGCTGTTTTTT. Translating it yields CASSYTAGLNTGELFF.

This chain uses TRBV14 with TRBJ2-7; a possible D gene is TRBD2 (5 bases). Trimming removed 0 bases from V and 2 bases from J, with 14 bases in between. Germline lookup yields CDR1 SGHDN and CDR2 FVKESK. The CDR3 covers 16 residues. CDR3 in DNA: TGTGCCAGCAGCCAAGATATCCCGACTAACCCCTACGAGCAGTACTTC. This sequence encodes CASSQDIPTNPYEQYF. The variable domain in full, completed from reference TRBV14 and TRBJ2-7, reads EAGVTQFPSHSVIEKGQTVTLRCDPISGHDNLYWYRRVMGKEIKFLLHFVKESKQDESGMPNNRFLAERTGGTYSTLKVQPAELEDSGVYFCASSQDIPTNPYEQYFGPGTRLTVT.

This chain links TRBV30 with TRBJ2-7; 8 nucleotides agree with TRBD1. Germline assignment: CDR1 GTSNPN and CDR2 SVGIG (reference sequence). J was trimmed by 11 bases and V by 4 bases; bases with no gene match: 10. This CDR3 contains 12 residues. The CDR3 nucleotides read TGTGCCTGGATGTATGGGACAGGCCCAAAGTACTTC. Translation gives CAWMYGTGPKYF.

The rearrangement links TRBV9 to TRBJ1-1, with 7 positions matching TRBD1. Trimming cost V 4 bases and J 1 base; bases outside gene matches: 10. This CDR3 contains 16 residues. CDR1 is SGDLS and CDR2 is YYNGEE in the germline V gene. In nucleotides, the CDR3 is TGTGCCAGCAGCTCAAGAGGGGGCGGAGGGAACACTGAAGCTTTCTTT. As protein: CASSSRGGGGNTEAFF.

The CDR3 protein is CASSIGQGEYEQYF. CDR3 bases: TGTGCCAGCAGCATAGGACAGGGAGAATACGAGCAGTACTTC. The chain couples TRBV7-2 to TRBJ2-7; 8 bases map to TRBD1. Per germline, CDR1 SGHTA and CDR2 FQGNSA. The CDR3 sequence is 14 residues long. V trimming: 5 bases; J trimming: 4 bases; junction bases outside the gene matches: 7.

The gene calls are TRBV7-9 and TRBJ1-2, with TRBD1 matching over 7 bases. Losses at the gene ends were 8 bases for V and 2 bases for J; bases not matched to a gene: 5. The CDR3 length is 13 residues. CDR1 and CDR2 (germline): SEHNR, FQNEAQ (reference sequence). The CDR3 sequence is CASRDRLNYGYTF. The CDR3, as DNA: TGTGCCAGCCGGGACAGATTAAACTATGGCTACACCTTC.

The CDR3 protein is CASSLRVARSSYNEQFF. The CDR3 nucleotides read TGTGCCAGCAGCTTAAGAGTAGCGCGCAGCTCCTACAATGAGCAGTTCTTC. This rearrangement joins TRBV7-3 to TRBJ2-1, with D possibly being TRBD2 (5 bases). Trimming pared 1 base from V and 0 bases from J, leaving 13 bases between. The CDR3 has 17 residues. Germline values: CDR1 SGHTA, CDR2 FQGTGA.

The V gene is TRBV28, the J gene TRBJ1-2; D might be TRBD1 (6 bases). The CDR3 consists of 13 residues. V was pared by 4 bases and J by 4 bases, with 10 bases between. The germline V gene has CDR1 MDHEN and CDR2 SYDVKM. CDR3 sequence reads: CASSSTGLYGYTF. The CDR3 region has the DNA TGTGCCAGCAGTTCTACAGGGCTCTATGGCTACACCTTC.

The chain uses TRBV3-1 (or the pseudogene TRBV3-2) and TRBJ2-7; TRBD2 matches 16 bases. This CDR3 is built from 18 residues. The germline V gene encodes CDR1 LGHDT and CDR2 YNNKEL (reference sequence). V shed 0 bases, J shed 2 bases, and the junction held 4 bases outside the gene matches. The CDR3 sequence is CASSQEGTSGRVAYEQYF. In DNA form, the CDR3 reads TGTGCCAGCAGCCAAGAAGGGACTAGCGGGAGGGTAGCCTACGAGCAGTACTTC.

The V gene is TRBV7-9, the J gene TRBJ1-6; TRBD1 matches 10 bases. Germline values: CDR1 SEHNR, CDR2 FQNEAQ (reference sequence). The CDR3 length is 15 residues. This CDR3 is CAASAPGQGNSPLHF. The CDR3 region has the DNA TGTGCAGCTTCCGCTCCGGGACAGGGGAATTCACCCCTCCACTTT.

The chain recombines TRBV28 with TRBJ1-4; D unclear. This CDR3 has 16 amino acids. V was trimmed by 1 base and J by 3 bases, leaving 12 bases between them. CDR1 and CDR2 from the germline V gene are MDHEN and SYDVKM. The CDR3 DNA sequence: TGTGCCAGCAGTTTATTGGACGGGATAGCTAATGAAAAACTGTTTTTT. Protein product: CASSLLDGIANEKLFF. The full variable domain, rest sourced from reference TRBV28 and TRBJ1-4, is DVKVTQSSRYLVKRTGEKVFLECVQDMDHENMFWYRQDPGLGLRLIYFSYDVKMKEKGDIPEGYSVSREKKERFSLILESASTNQTSMYLCASSLLDGIANEKLFFGSGTQLSVL.

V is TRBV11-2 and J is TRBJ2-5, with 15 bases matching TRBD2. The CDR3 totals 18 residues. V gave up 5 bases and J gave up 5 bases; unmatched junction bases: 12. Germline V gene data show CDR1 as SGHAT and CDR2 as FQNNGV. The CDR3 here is CASSAPGLAGGHGETQYF. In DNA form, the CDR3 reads TGTGCCAGCAGCGCCCCGGGACTAGCGGGGGGTCATGGGGAGACCCAGTACTTC.

The DNA for the CDR3 is TGTGCCTGGAGTGGGCAGGGTAATCAGCCCCAGCATTTT. Translation gives CAWSGQGNQPQHF. This chain joins TRBV30 and TRBJ1-5; a weak D match, TRBD1 (5 bases). In germline, CDR1 is GTSNPN, CDR2 SVGIG (reference sequence). CDR3 length equals 13 residues. The V gene lost 1 base and the J gene lost 4 bases, with 8 bases spanning the gap.

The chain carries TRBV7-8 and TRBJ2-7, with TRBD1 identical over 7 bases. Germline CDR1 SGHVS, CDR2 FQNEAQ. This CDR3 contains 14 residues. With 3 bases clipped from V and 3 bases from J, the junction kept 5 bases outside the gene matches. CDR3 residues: CASSLKTGNYEQYF. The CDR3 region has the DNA TGTGCCAGCAGCTTGAAGACAGGGAACTACGAGCAGTACTTC. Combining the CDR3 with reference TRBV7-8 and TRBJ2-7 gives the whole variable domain GAGVSQSPRYKVAKRGQDVALRCDPISGHVSLFWYQQALGQGPEFLTYFQNEAQLDKSGLPSDRFFAERPEGSVSTLKIQRTQQEDSAVYLCASSLKTGNYEQYFGPGTRLTVT.

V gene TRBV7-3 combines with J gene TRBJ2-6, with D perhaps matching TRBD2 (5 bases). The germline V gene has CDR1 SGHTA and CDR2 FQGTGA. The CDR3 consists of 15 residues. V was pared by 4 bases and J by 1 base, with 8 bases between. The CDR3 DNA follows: TGTGCCAGCAGCTATGGGAGTTCTGGGGCCAACGTCCTGACTTTC. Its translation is CASSYGSSGANVLTF.

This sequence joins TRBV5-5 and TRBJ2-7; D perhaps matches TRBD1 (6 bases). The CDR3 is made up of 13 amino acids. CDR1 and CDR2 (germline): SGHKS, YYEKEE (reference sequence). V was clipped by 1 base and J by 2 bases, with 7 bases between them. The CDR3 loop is CASSLNRAYEQYF. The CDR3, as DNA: TGTGCCAGCAGCTTGAACAGGGCCTACGAGCAGTACTTC.

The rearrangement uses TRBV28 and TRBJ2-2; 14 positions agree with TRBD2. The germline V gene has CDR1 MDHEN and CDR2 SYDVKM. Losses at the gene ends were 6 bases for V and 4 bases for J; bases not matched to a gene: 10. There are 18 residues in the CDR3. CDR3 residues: CASSSLTSGRASTGELFF. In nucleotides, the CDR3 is TGTGCCAGCAGCTCCCTGACTAGCGGGAGGGCGAGCACCGGGGAGCTGTTTTTT.

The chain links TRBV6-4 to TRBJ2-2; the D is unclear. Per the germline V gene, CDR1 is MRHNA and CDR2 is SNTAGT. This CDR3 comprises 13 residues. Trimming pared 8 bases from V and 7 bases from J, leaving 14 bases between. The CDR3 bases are TGTGCCAGCCGGCCGGGTCGTGTCGGGGAGCTGTTTTTT. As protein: CASRPGRVGELFF.

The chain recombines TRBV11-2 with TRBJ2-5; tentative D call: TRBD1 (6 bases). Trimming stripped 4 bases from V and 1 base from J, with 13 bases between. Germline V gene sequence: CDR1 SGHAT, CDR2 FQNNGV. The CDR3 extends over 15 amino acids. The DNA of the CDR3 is TGTGCCAGCAGCTCAGGGGAACTGGCCCAAGAGACCCAGTACTTC. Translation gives CASSSGELAQETQYF.

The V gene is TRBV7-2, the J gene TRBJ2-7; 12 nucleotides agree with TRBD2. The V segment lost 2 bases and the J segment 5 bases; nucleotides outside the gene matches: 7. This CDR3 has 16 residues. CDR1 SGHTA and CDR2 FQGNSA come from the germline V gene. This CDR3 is CASSLSALAGGNEQYF. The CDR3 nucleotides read TGTGCCAGCAGCTTAAGTGCACTAGCGGGAGGTAACGAGCAGTACTTC.

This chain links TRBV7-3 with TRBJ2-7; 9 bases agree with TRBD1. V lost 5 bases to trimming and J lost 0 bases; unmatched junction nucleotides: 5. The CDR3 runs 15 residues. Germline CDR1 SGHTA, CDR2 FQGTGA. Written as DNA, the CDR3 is TGTGCCAGCAGCGTGACAGGGGGGAACTCCTACGAGCAGTACTTC. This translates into CASSVTGGNSYEQYF.